The 14 T cell receptor beta chains below come from one sample, sequenced in a study of blood T cell repertoires in COVID-19. Method: immunoSEQ multiplex PCR; TCRdb's copy keeps in-frame clones and lacks some. The sample records nearly 200,000 clones, about 80% being singletons. The sample consisted of PBMCs or T cells enriched from blood (not recorded which). These receptors were taken from a middle-aged man who had recovered from COVID-19.

The chain uses TRBV6-6 and TRBJ1-5, with 7 nucleotides matching TRBD1. J gave up 6 bases and V 5 bases, and 10 bases lay outside the gene matches. The CDR3 is 15 amino acids. Germline-derived CDR1 and CDR2 are MNHNY and SVGAGI (reference sequence). This chain's CDR3 is CASSPRQGLVQPQHF. The CDR3 coding sequence is TGTGCCAGCAGTCCCCGACAGGGCTTAGTTCAGCCCCAGCATTTT.

The chain links TRBV20-1 to TRBJ1-5, with D hard to call. CDR3 length: 15 amino acids. CDR1 is DFQATT and CDR2 is SNEGSKA in the germline V gene (reference sequence). Trimming took 3 bases from V and 1 from J, leaving 13 bases between them. The CDR3 spells CSASRHAGSNQPQHF. CDR3 bases: TGCAGTGCTAGTCGTCATGCGGGGAGCAATCAGCCCCAGCATTTT.

V usage is TRBV5-1 and J usage is TRBJ1-1; D might be TRBD1 (6 bases). Looked up from germline, CDR1 is SGHRS and CDR2 is YFSETQ. Trimming removed 0 bases at V and 3 bases at J, with 15 bases between. This CDR3 is 16 amino acids long. CDR3 DNA: TGCGCCAGCAGCTTGGGCTCCGGGAAGGGGGACACTGAAGCTTTCTTT. Its translation is CASSLGSGKGDTEAFF.

The chain is built from TRBV3-1 (or the pseudogene TRBV3-2) and TRBJ1-2; 8 bases map to TRBD1. The germline CDR1 and CDR2 sequences are LGHDT and YNNKEL (reference sequence). This CDR3 has 13 residues. Trimming at V came to 4 bases and at J to 4 bases, leaving 2 bases not matched to a gene. The CDR3 reads CASSLDRAYGYTF. DNA of the CDR3: TGTGCCAGCAGCCTGGACAGGGCCTATGGCTACACCTTC.

V gene TRBV4-1 combines with J gene TRBJ2-7; D unclear. CDR1 and CDR2 from the germline V gene are MGHRA and YSYEKL. This CDR3 is built from 15 residues. Trimming left V 0 bases short and J 0 bases short, with 9 bases between. The DNA of the CDR3 is TGCGCCAGCAGCCAAGATAACTCCTTCTCCTACGAGCAGTACTTC. Translating gives CASSQDNSFSYEQYF.

The chain recombines TRBV5-1 with TRBJ2-3, with 9 bases matching TRBD1. Germline V gene data show CDR1 as SGHRS and CDR2 as YFSETQ. V lost 4 bases to trimming and J lost 3 bases; unmatched junction nucleotides: 3. There are 14 residues in the CDR3. CDR3 nucleotide sequence: TGCGCCAGCAGCACCGGGACAGGGACAGATACGCAGTATTTT. Translating it yields CASSTGTGTDTQYF.

V is TRBV9 and J is TRBJ2-3; TRBD1 might be the D (5 bases). V was cut by 3 bases and J by 9 bases, with 20 bases left in between. This CDR3 has 15 residues. CDR1 and CDR2 from the germline V gene are SGDLS and YYNGEE. The CDR3: CASSAEGVATATQYF. In nucleotides, the CDR3 is TGTGCCAGCAGCGCGGAAGGGGTCGCGACAGCGACGCAGTATTTT.

This chain links TRBV4-2 with TRBJ1-2, with 8 positions matching TRBD1. V dropped 5 bases and J dropped 4; count of bases not matched to a gene: 9. The length of the CDR3 is 15 residues. The germline V gene encodes CDR1 LGHNA and CDR2 YNFKEQ. The CDR3 coding sequence is TGTGCCAGCAGCATCGAATTGGACAGGGCCTATGGCTACACCTTC. Translating gives CASSIELDRAYGYTF.

The V and J genes are TRBV10-3 and TRBJ1-5, with 8 bases fitting TRBD1. V lost 0 bases and J lost 6; bases outside the gene matches: 10. This CDR3 is built from 17 residues. Germline V gene data show CDR1 as ENHRY and CDR2 as SYGVKD. CDR3 loop: CAISESTTGVLGQPQHF. The CDR3 DNA is TGTGCCATCAGTGAGTCAACGACAGGGGTGTTGGGTCAGCCCCAGCATTTT.

This chain joins TRBV30 and TRBJ1-1, with TRBD1 matching over 8 bases. Trimming removed 0 bases from V and 3 bases from J; junction bases left unmatched: 3. CDR1 is GTSNPN, CDR2 SVGIG, per germline (reference sequence). The CDR3 has 14 amino acids. This CDR3 reads CAWSVTGGYTEAFF. The CDR3 DNA sequence: TGTGCCTGGAGTGTAACAGGGGGATACACTGAAGCTTTCTTT.

The V and J genes are TRBV5-5 and TRBJ2-3, with D unclear. Germline CDR1 SGHKS, CDR2 YYEKEE (reference sequence). V was shortened by 0 bases and J by 6 bases, with 5 bases between the two germline ends. This CDR3 region has 12 residues. The CDR3: CASSLAVDTQYF. CDR3 coding DNA: TGTGCCAGCAGCTTGGCAGTCGATACGCAGTATTTT.

This clone occurred a few times. The rearrangement uses TRBV19 and TRBJ1-4; D is unresolved. The CDR3 has 13 amino acids. Germline CDR1 reads LNHDA; CDR2 reads SQIVND (reference sequence). V shed 5 bases and J shed 7 bases, with 11 bases lying between them. Written as DNA, the CDR3 is TGTGCCAGTAGTGAAGAGCGAGGTGAAAAACTGTTTTTT. It translates to CASSEERGEKLFF.

V and J are TRBV11-2 and TRBJ1-1, with TRBD1 matching over 8 bases. The germline gives CDR1 SGHAT, CDR2 FQNNGV. V trimming: 5 bases; J trimming: 4 bases; junction bases outside the gene matches: 6. The CDR3 has 14 residues. CDR3 protein: CASSPTGEGTEAFF. Here the CDR3 DNA reads TGTGCCAGCAGCCCGACAGGGGAGGGCACTGAAGCTTTCTTT.

This clone was counted only a few times. The chain uses TRBV19 and TRBJ1-2; D remains ambiguous. CDR3 length equals 12 residues. Trimming shortened V by 4 bases and J by 4 bases, and 7 bases separated the two germline ends. CDR1 is LNHDA and CDR2 is SQIVND in the germline V gene (reference sequence). CDR3 in amino acids: CASSRARYGYTF. The CDR3 nucleotides read TGTGCCAGTAGTAGGGCCCGCTATGGCTACACCTTC.